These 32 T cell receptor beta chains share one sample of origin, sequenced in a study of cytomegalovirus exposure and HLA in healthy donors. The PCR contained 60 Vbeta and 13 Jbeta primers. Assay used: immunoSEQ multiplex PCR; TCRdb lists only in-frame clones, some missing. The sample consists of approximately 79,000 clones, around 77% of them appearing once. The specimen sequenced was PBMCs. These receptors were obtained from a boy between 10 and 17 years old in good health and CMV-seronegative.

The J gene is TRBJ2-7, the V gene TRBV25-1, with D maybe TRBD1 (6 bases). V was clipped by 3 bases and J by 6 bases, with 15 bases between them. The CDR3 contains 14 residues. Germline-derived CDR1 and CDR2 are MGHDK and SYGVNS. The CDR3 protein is CASSEGNREPEQYF. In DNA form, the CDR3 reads TGTGCCAGCAGTGAGGGTAACAGGGAGCCCGAGCAGTACTTC.

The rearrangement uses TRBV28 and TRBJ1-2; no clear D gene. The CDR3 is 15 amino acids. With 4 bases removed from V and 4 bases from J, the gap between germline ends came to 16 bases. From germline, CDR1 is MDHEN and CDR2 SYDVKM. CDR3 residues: CASSSRSSWSYGYTF. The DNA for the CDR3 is TGTGCCAGCAGTTCTCGCTCGTCTTGGAGCTATGGCTACACCTTC.

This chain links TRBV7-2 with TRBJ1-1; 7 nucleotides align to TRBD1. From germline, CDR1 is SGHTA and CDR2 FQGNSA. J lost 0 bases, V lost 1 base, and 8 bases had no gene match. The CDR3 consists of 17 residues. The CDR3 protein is CASSLVGGLTLNTEAFF. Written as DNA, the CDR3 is TGTGCCAGCAGCTTAGTAGGGGGCCTTACCTTGAACACTGAAGCTTTCTTT.

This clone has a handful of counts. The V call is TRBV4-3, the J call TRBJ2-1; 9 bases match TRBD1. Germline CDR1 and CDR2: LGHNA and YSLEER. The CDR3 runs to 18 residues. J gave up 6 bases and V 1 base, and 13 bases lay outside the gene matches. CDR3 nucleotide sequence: TGCGCCAGCAGCCAAGTCCAAAAAGGGACAGGGTTTTCCAATGAGCAGTTCTTC. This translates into CASSQVQKGTGFSNEQFF.

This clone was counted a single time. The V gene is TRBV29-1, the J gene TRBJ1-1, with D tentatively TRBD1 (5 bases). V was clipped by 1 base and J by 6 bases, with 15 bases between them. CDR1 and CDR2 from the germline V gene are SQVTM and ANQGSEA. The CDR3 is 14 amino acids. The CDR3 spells CSVEGLGGRAEAFF. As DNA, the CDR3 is TGCAGCGTTGAAGGCTTGGGGGGTCGGGCTGAAGCTTTCTTT.

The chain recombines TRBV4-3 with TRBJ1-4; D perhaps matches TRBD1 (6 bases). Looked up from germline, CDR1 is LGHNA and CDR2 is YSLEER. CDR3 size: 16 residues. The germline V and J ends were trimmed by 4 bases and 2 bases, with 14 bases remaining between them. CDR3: CASSLHPGQTNEKLFF. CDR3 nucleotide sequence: TGCGCCAGCAGCCTACATCCCGGACAGACTAATGAAAAACTGTTTTTT.

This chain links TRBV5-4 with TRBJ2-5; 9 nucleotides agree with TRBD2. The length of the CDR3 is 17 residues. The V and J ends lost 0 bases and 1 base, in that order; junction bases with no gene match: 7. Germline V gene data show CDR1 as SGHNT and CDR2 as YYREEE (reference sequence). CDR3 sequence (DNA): TGTGCCAGCAGCTTGGCCCGGCTAGCGGGGATCCAAGAGACCCAGTACTTC. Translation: CASSLARLAGIQETQYF.

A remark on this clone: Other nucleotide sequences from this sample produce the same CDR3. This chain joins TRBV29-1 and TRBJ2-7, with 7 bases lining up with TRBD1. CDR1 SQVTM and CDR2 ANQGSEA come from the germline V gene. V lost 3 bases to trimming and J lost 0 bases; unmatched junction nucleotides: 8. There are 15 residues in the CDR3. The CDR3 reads CSVESYRDSSYEQYF. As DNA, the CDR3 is TGCAGCGTTGAGTCTTACCGGGACAGCTCCTACGAGCAGTACTTC.

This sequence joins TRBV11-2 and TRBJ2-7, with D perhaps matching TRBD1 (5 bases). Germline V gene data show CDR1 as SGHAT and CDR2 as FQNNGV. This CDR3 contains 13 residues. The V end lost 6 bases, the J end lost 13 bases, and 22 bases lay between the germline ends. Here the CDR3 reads CASRIGHWQELYF. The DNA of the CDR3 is TGTGCCAGCAGAATAGGACATTGGCAGGAATTATACTTC.

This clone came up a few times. The CDR3 DNA follows: TGCGCCAGCAGTGAGGAACGATCTACGATGAACACTGAAGCTTTCTTT. Residues: CASSEERSTMNTEAFF. This chain links TRBV10-2 with TRBJ1-1; D is unclear. The V gene's germline CDR1 is WSHSY and CDR2 SAAADI. V was shortened by 2 bases and J by 0 bases, with 13 bases between the two germline ends. This CDR3 contains 16 residues.

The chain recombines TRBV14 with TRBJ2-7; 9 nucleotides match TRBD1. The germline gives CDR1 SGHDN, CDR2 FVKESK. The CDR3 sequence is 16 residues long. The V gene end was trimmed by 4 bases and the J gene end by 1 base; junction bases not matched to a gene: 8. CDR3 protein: CASSPDRDRESYEQYF. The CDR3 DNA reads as TGTGCCAGCAGCCCTGACCGGGACAGGGAATCCTACGAGCAGTACTTC.

For the CDR3, the DNA is TGTGCCAGCAGTGACCGGGACTGGGAGACCCAGTACTTC. Amino acids: CASSDRDWETQYF. The rearrangement links TRBV6-1 to TRBJ2-5; D may be TRBD2 (6 bases). The CDR3 is 13 residues long. V lost 3 bases and J lost 5, with 10 bases in between. The germline CDR1 and CDR2 sequences are MNHNS and SASEGT.

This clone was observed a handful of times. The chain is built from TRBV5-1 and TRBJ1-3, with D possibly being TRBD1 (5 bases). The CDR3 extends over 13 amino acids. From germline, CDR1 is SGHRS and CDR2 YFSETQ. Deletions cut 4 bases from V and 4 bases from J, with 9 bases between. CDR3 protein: CASSPGSGNTIYF. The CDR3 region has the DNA TGCGCCAGCAGCCCAGGGTCCGGAAACACCATATATTTT.

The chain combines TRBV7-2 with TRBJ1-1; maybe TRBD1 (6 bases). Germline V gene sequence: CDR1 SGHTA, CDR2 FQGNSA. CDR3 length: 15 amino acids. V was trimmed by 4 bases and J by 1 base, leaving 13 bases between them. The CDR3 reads CASSSQGSRNTEAFF. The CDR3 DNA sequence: TGTGCCAGCAGCTCTCAGGGGAGCAGGAACACTGAAGCTTTCTTT.

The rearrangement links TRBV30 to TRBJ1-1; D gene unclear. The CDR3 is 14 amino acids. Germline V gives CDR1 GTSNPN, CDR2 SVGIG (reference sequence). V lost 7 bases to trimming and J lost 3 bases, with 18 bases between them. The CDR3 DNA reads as TGTGCCTTGAGGACGGCGGTTCTGGACACTGAAGCTTTCTTT. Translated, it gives CALRTAVLDTEAFF.

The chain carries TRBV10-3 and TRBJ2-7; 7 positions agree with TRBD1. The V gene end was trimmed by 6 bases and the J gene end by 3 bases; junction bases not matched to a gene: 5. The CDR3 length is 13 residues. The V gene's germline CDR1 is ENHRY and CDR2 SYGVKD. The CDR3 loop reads CAISPDRVYEQYF. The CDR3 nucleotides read TGTGCCATCAGCCCCGACAGGGTCTACGAGCAGTACTTC.

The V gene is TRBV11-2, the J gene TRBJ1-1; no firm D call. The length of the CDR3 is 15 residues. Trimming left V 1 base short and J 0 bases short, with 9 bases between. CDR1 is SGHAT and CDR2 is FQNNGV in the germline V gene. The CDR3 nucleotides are TGTGCCAGCAGCTTAGGCCTGAACATGAACACTGAAGCTTTCTTT. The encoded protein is CASSLGLNMNTEAFF. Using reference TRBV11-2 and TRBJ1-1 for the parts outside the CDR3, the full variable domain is EAGVAQSPRYKIIEKRQSVAFWCNPISGHATLYWYQQILGQGPKLLIQFQNNGVVDDSQLPKDRFSAERLKGVDSTLKIQPAKLEDSAVYLCASSLGLNMNTEAFFGQGTRLTVV.

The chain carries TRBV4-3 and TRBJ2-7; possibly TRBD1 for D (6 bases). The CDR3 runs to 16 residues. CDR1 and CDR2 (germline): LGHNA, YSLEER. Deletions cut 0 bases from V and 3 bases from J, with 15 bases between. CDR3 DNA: TGCGCCAGCAGCCAAGAGCTGGCAGGGGAAGGCTACGAGCAGTACTTC. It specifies CASSQELAGEGYEQYF.

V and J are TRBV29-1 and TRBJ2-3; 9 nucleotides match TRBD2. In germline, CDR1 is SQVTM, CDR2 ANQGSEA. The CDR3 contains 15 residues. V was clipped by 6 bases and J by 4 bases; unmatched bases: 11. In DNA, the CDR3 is TGCAGCGTAGATAGCGGGAGTAGTGGCGCAGATACGCAGTATTTT. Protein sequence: CSVDSGSSGADTQYF.

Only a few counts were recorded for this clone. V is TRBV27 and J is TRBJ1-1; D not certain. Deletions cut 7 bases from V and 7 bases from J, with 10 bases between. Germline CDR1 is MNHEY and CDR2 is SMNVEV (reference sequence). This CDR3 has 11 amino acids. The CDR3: CASKDRVEAFF. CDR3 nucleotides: TGTGCCAGCAAAGACCGGGTTGAAGCTTTCTTT.

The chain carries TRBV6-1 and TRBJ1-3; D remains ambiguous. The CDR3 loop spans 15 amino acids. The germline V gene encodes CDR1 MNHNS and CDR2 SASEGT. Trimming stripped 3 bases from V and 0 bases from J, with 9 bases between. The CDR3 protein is CASSETQVSGNTIYF. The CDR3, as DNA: TGTGCCAGCAGTGAGACCCAGGTCTCTGGAAACACCATATATTTT.

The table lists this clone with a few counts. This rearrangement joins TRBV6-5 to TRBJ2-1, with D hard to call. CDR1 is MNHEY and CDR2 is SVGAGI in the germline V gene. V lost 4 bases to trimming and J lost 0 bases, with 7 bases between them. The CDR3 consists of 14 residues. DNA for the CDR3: TGTGCCAGCAGTTTAGTGAGCTCCTACAATGAGCAGTTCTTC. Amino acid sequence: CASSLVSSYNEQFF.

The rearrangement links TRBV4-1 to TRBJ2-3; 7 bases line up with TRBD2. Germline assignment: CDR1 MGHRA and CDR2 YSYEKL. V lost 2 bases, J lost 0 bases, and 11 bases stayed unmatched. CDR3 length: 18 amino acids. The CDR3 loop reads CASSQSQRDAHSTDTQYF. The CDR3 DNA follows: TGCGCCAGCAGCCAATCCCAGCGGGACGCTCATAGCACAGATACGCAGTATTTT.

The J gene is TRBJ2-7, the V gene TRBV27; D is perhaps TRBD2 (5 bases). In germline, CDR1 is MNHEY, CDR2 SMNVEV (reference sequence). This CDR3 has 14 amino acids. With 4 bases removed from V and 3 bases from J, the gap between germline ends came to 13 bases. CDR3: CASSSLSGGYEQYF. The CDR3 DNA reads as TGTGCCAGCAGTTCCTTATCAGGAGGCTACGAGCAGTACTTC.

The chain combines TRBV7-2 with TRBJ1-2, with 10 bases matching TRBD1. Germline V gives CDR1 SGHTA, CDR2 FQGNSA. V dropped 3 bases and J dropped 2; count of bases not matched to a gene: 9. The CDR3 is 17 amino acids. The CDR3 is CASSLPRQGAKNYGYTF. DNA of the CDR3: TGTGCCAGCAGCTTGCCCCGACAGGGGGCGAAAAACTATGGCTACACCTTC.

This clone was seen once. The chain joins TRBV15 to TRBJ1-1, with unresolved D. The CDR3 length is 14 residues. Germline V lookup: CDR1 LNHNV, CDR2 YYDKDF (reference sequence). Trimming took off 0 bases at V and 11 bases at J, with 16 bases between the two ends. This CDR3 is CATSRDRVEGKAFF. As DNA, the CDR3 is TGTGCCACCAGCAGAGATCGGGTAGAGGGTAAGGCTTTCTTT. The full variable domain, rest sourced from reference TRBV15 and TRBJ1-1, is DAMVIQNPRYQVTQFGKPVTLSCSQTLNHNVMYWYQQKSSQAPKLLFHYYDKDFNNEADTPDNFQSRRPNTSFCFLDIRSPGLGDTAMYLCATSRDRVEGKAFFGQGTRLTVV.

The CDR3 nucleotides are TGTGCCAGCGGGGGGGGGTTACAGTTCTTC. Encoded protein: CASGGGLQFF. V gene TRBV9 combines with J gene TRBJ2-1; 7 nucleotides align to TRBD2. The CDR3 is made up of 10 amino acids. Germline trimming cut 7 bases from V and 13 bases from J; bases unmatched to any gene: 5. From germline, CDR1 is SGDLS and CDR2 YYNGEE.

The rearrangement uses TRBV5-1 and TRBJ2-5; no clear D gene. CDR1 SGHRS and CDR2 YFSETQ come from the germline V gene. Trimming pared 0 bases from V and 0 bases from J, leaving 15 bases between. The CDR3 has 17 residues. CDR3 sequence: CASSLEIPSRHQETQYF. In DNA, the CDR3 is TGCGCCAGCAGCTTGGAAATTCCCTCTAGGCACCAAGAGACCCAGTACTTC.

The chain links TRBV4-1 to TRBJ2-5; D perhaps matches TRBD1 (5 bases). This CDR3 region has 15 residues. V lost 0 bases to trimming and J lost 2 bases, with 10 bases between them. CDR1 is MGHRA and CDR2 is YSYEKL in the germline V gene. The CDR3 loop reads CASSQEDSQQETQYF. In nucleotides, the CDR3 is TGCGCCAGCAGCCAAGAAGACAGCCAACAAGAGACCCAGTACTTC.

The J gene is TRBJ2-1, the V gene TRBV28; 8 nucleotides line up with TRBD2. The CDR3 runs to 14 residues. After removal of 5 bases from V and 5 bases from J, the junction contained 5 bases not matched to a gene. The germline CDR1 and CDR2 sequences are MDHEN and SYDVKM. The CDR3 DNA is TGTGCCAGCAGTCAACGGACTAGCAACAATGAGCAGTTCTTC. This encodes CASSQRTSNNEQFF.

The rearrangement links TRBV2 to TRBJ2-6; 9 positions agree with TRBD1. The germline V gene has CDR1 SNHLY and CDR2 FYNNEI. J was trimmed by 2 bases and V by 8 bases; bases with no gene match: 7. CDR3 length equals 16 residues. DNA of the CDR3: TGTGCCAGCTGGAACAGGGGGCGTGCTGGGGCCAACGTCCTGACTTTC. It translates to CASWNRGRAGANVLTF.

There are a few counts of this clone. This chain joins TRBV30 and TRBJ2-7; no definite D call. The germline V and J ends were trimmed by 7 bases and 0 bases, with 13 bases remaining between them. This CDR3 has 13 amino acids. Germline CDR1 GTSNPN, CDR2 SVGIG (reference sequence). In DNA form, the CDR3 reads TGTGCCTCATCTCAGGCCAACTCCTACGAGCAGTACTTC. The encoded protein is CASSQANSYEQYF.